This T cell receptor (beta chain) originates from a study of cytomegalovirus exposure and HLA in healthy donors. The PCR had 60 Vbeta and 13 Jbeta primers. Only in-frame clones appear in the TCRdb table, and some are missing; sequencing was by immunoSEQ multiplex PCR. The sample consists of about 180,000 clones, 60% to 85% of them appearing once. This CDR3 region has 14 residues. The germline gives CDR1 SGHRS, CDR2 YFSETQ. Losses at the gene ends were 1 base for V and 4 bases for J; bases not matched to a gene: 5. This clonotype originated in a male donor in good health and CMV-seronegative. The sequenced sample was PBMCs. V gene TRBV5-1 combines with J gene TRBJ2-7, with TRBD2 identical over 7 bases. The CDR3 DNA follows: TGCGCCAGCAGCTTGCGCGGGAGAGTGTACGAGCAGTACTTC. As protein: CASSLRGRVYEQYF.